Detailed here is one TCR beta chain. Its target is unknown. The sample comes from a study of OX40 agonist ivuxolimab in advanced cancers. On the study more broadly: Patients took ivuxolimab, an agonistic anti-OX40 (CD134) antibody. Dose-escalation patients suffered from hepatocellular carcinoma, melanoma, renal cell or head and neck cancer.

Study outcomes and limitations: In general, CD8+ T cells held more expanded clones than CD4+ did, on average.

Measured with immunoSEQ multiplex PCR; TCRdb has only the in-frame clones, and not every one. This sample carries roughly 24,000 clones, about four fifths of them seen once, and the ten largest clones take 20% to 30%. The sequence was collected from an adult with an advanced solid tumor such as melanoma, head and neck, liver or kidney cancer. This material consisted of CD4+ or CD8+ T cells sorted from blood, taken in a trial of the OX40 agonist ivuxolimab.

The CDR3 sequence: CASSGDSGTQYF. Here the CDR3 DNA reads TGTGCCAGCAGCGGGGACTCAGGGACGCAGTATTTT. V usage is TRBV9 and J usage is TRBJ2-3, with D maybe TRBD2 (6 bases). The CDR3 consists of 12 residues. Trimming left V 3 bases short and J 9 bases short, with 11 bases between. The germline V gene encodes CDR1 SGDLS and CDR2 YYNGEE.